A single sample is the source of the 29 T cell receptor beta chains below, sequenced in a study of patients and donors after allogeneic stem cell transplantation. TCRdb recomputed calls from the RT-PCR reads with MiXCR, one row per CDR3 protein. Counted here are hundreds of thousands of distinct CDR3 sequences, roughly 14% occurring once; the ten biggest clones make up 11%. Sequenced sample: blood, either unsorted or a sorted T cell fraction (not recorded which). Every receptor here comes from a human donor who was either an allogeneic HSCT recipient or a stem cell or donor lymphocyte infusion donor (not recorded which). It is not recorded whose cells these are; they may come from a transplant donor.

At least ten counts were recorded for this clonotype. The chain couples TRBV7-2 to TRBJ1-2, with D possibly being TRBD1 (6 bases). Germline values: CDR1 SGHTA, CDR2 FQGNSA. Trimming shortened V by 1 base and J by 7 bases, and 10 bases separated the two germline ends. The CDR3 is made up of 13 amino acids. The CDR3 is CASSLGTVSGYTF. For the CDR3, the DNA is TGTGCCAGCAGCTTAGGGACAGTATCTGGCTACACCTTC.

This chain connects TRBV20-1 to TRBJ2-7; possible D gene TRBD1, 6 bases. The CDR3 runs 12 residues. From germline, CDR1 is DFQATT and CDR2 SNEGSKA (reference sequence). The V end lost 5 bases, the J end lost 5 bases, and 13 bases lay between the germline ends. The DNA for the CDR3 is TGCAGTGCTGGGGCTACAGGGAACGAGCAGTACTTC. Translated, it gives CSAGATGNEQYF.

The chain joins TRBV5-1 to TRBJ1-1; tentatively, D is TRBD1 (6 bases). Trimming cost V 0 bases and J 4 bases, with 7 bases left between them. Looked up from germline, CDR1 is SGHRS and CDR2 is YFSETQ. CDR3 length: 13 residues. CDR3 sequence reads: CASSLEGVTEAFF. CDR3 bases: TGCGCCAGCAGCTTGGAGGGGGTCACTGAAGCTTTCTTT.

This clonotype showed up just a few times. The CDR3 reads CSASSGSFYGYTF. For the CDR3, the DNA is TGCAGTGCTAGTTCAGGCTCATTTTATGGCTACACCTTC. The chain is built from TRBV20-1 and TRBJ1-2; D call uncertain. Trimming stripped 3 bases from V and 5 bases from J, with 13 bases between. The CDR3 is made up of 13 amino acids. The germline gives CDR1 DFQATT, CDR2 SNEGSKA (reference sequence).

The J gene is TRBJ2-1, the V gene TRBV18, with 9 positions matching TRBD1. V lost 4 bases and J lost 5; bases outside the gene matches: 0. Germline CDR1 and CDR2: KGHSH and LQKENI. The CDR3 runs to 13 residues. CDR3 sequence reads: CASSRDRDNEQFF. In DNA, the CDR3 is TGTGCCAGCTCACGGGACAGGGACAATGAGCAGTTCTTC.

This clonotype was picked up a small number of times. This chain joins TRBV20-1 and TRBJ2-2, with a tentative D call TRBD2 (5 bases). This CDR3 spans 15 amino acids. Germline assignment: CDR1 DFQATT and CDR2 SNEGSKA (reference sequence). Trimming took off 5 bases at V and 1 base at J, with 14 bases between the two ends. CDR3 nucleotide sequence: TGCAGTGCTCCTCGGGGTTTACGGAACACCGGGGAGCTGTTTTTT. Amino acid sequence: CSAPRGLRNTGELFF.

This clonotype occurred many times. This rearrangement joins TRBV5-1 to TRBJ1-2; D gene unclear. Trimming cost V 4 bases and J 6 bases, with 10 bases left between them. The CDR3 totals 12 residues. Germline V gives CDR1 SGHRS, CDR2 YFSETQ. The CDR3 sequence is CASSRDKDGYTF. The CDR3, as DNA: TGCGCCAGCAGCCGGGATAAAGATGGCTACACCTTC.

The V gene is TRBV19, the J gene TRBJ2-3, with D perhaps matching TRBD1 (6 bases). The germline V gene encodes CDR1 LNHDA and CDR2 SQIVND (reference sequence). The length of the CDR3 is 13 residues. V dropped 7 bases and J dropped 4 bases, with 12 bases sitting between them. CDR3 DNA sequence: TGTGCCAGTAAGAGGAAGGGGGCAGATACGCAGTATTTT. Its protein is CASKRKGADTQYF.

The rearrangement joins TRBV7-7 to TRBJ2-1, with 8 bases matching TRBD2. The CDR3 extends over 13 amino acids. The trim removed 5 bases at V and 14 bases at J, leaving 11 bases unmatched. In germline, CDR1 is SSHAT, CDR2 FNYEAQ (reference sequence). The CDR3, as DNA: TGTGCCAGCAGCCCTCAGGGGCGGGAGGAGAAGTTCTTC. It translates to CASSPQGREEKFF. The full variable domain, rest sourced from reference TRBV7-7 and TRBJ2-1, is GAGVSQSPRYKVTKRGQDVTLRCDPISSHATLYWYQQALGQGPEFLTYFNYEAQPDKSGLPSDRFSAERPEGSISTLTIQRTEQRDSAMYRCASSPQGREEKFFGPGTRLTVL.

The rearrangement links TRBV11-1 to TRBJ2-3; the match to TRBD2 covers 14 bases. V lost 5 bases to trimming and J lost 0 bases; unmatched junction nucleotides: 10. CDR3 length: 19 residues. CDR1 is SGHAT and CDR2 is FQDESV in the germline V gene (reference sequence). The DNA for the CDR3 is TGTGCCAGCAGCCCGCGACTAGCGGGGGGGCTCCTCAGCACAGATACGCAGTATTTT. This translates into CASSPRLAGGLLSTDTQYF.

The table lists this clonotype with a few counts. This rearrangement joins TRBV20-1 to TRBJ2-4, with D possibly matching TRBD1 (6 bases). Germline V gene data show CDR1 as DFQATT and CDR2 as SNEGSKA (reference sequence). The germline V and J ends were trimmed by 7 bases and 0 bases, with 13 bases remaining between them. The CDR3 has 14 amino acids. The chain's CDR3 is CSGSGGPAKNIQYF. The CDR3 bases are TGCAGTGGGAGTGGGGGCCCAGCCAAAAACATTCAGTACTTC.

Only a few counts were recorded for this clonotype. This sequence joins TRBV6-2 or TRBV6-3 and TRBJ2-7; 7 positions match TRBD1. The CDR3 is 16 residues long. V gave up 0 bases and J gave up 2 bases; unmatched junction bases: 7. Germline V gene sequence: CDR1 MNHEY, CDR2 SVGEGT. The CDR3 DNA reads as TGTGCCAGCAGTTACTCCAGGGCGACAGGGCCCTACGAGCAGTACTTC. It codes for CASSYSRATGPYEQYF.

This clonotype turned up a few times. The chain combines TRBV11-3 with TRBJ2-7; a possible D gene is TRBD2 (5 bases). The CDR3 contains 14 residues. CDR1 SGHNT and CDR2 YENEEA come from the germline V gene. V was trimmed by 5 bases and J by 1 base, leaving 12 bases between them. CDR3 loop: CASSIGRGSYEQYF. In DNA, the CDR3 is TGTGCCAGCAGCATCGGACGGGGTTCCTACGAGCAGTACTTC.

At least ten counts were recorded for this clonotype. The chain combines TRBV24-1 with TRBJ1-1; D gene unclear. Germline CDR1 reads KGHDR; CDR2 reads SFDVKD. The CDR3 loop spans 13 amino acids. V lost 9 bases and J 1 base, leaving 11 bases between the germline ends. For the CDR3, the DNA is TGTGCCACCGCGGTTGGCGAGAACACTGAAGCTTTCTTT. Encoded protein: CATAVGENTEAFF.

This rearrangement joins TRBV20-1 to TRBJ2-1; tentatively, D is TRBD1 (5 bases). Germline CDR1 DFQATT, CDR2 SNEGSKA (reference sequence). The CDR3 totals 16 residues. Trimming took 7 bases from V and 5 from J, leaving 24 bases between them. The CDR3 nucleotides read TGCAGTGTCCTGAGCCCAAGGGGAAATTGGGACAATGAGCAGTTCTTC. This encodes CSVLSPRGNWDNEQFF.

This clonotype occurred a few times. The CDR3 DNA reads TGCAGTGCTCGGACTAGCGGGGGAATTAGGACAGATACGCAGTATTTT. Encoded protein: CSARTSGGIRTDTQYF. The chain is built from TRBV20-1 and TRBJ2-3, with TRBD2 identical over 13 bases. Germline V lookup: CDR1 DFQATT, CDR2 SNEGSKA (reference sequence). This CDR3 is 16 amino acids long. V dropped 5 bases and J dropped 3; count of bases not matched to a gene: 8.

This clonotype was observed a handful of times. The J gene is TRBJ1-1, the V gene TRBV30; perhaps TRBD1 as D (6 bases). The CDR3 contains 15 residues. The germline CDR1 and CDR2 sequences are GTSNPN and SVGIG (reference sequence). Trimming pared 1 base from V and 5 bases from J, leaving 17 bases between. The CDR3 DNA sequence: TGTGCCTGGAGTGCCGGGGGGGGGCAGAGGACTGAAGCTTTCTTT. It codes for CAWSAGGGQRTEAFF.

The rearrangement links TRBV5-1 to TRBJ1-4, with 7 nucleotides matching TRBD1. Germline V gene sequence: CDR1 SGHRS, CDR2 YFSETQ. V lost 4 bases to trimming and J lost 4 bases; unmatched junction nucleotides: 4. The CDR3 length is 14 residues. CDR3 loop: CASSPTGINEKLFF. In DNA, the CDR3 is TGCGCCAGCAGCCCGACAGGGATTAATGAAAAACTGTTTTTT.

This chain connects TRBV23-1 to TRBJ2-7; the D is unclear. TRBV23-1 is identified as an open reading frame with a role that is uncertain. V was cut by 6 bases and J by 0 bases, with 12 bases left in between. CDR3 length equals 14 residues. The CDR3 protein is CASRPGRSSYEQYF. The CDR3, as DNA: TGCGCCAGCAGACCAGGACGGAGCTCCTACGAGCAGTACTTC.

V and J are TRBV20-1 and TRBJ1-2; 9 bases map to TRBD1. With V trimmed by 1 base and J by 2 bases, 14 bases remained unmatched. Germline V gene lookup returns CDR1 DFQATT and CDR2 SNEGSKA (reference sequence). CDR3 length equals 18 residues. The CDR3 coding sequence is TGCAGTGCTAGAGTCTTACAGGGGGCTGGCATGGGGAACTATGGCTACACCTTC. Residues: CSARVLQGAGMGNYGYTF.

Ten or more counts support this clonotype. The V gene is TRBV27, the J gene TRBJ2-2; the match to TRBD1 covers 11 bases. This CDR3 is 16 amino acids long. With V trimmed by 3 bases and J by 6 bases, 6 bases remained unmatched. In germline, CDR1 is MNHEY, CDR2 SMNVEV (reference sequence). The CDR3: CASSFQGQGAAGELFF. The CDR3 DNA is TGTGCCAGCAGTTTCCAAGGACAGGGGGCAGCCGGGGAGCTGTTTTTT.

This clonotype was seen at least ten times. V usage is TRBV9 and J usage is TRBJ1-6; maybe TRBD1 (5 bases). With 5 bases removed from V and 7 bases from J, the gap between germline ends came to 16 bases. This CDR3 spans 15 amino acids. The germline V gene has CDR1 SGDLS and CDR2 YYNGEE. This CDR3 reads CASSFDGGENSPLHF. In DNA form, the CDR3 reads TGTGCCAGCAGTTTCGACGGAGGGGAGAATTCACCCCTCCACTTT.

V and J are TRBV2 and TRBJ2-2; 10 bases align to TRBD2. The CDR3 length is 17 residues. V shed 7 bases, J shed 4 bases, and the junction held 12 bases outside the gene matches. Germline V gene sequence: CDR1 SNHLY, CDR2 FYNNEI. This CDR3 is CASTKRAGGSTTGELFF. CDR3 DNA: TGTGCCAGCACCAAACGAGCGGGGGGGTCGACCACCGGGGAGCTGTTTTTT.

This clonotype has only a few counts. The chain combines TRBV2 with TRBJ2-5, with 7 positions matching TRBD2. Germline V gives CDR1 SNHLY, CDR2 FYNNEI. The ends lost 6 bases at V and 7 bases at J; junction bases unmatched: 14. The CDR3 is 15 residues long. CDR3 DNA sequence: TGTGCCAGCAGCGACAGACTAGCCTCCCCGGGGACCCAGTACTTC. Translation gives CASSDRLASPGTQYF.

The J gene is TRBJ2-6, the V gene TRBV12-3 or TRBV12-4; 8 nucleotides align to TRBD1. V lost 7 bases to trimming and J lost 0 bases; unmatched junction nucleotides: 8. This CDR3 has 17 amino acids. The CDR3 region has the DNA TGTGCCAGCACCACGACAGGGGCGATCTCTGGGGCCAACGTCCTGACTTTC. Amino acids: CASTTTGAISGANVLTF.

This clonotype was found many times. The genes are TRBV19 and TRBJ1-5; the D gene is possibly TRBD1 (5 bases). The CDR3 sequence is 13 residues long. Germline V gene data show CDR1 as LNHDA and CDR2 as SQIVND (reference sequence). V was trimmed by 10 bases and J by 2 bases, leaving 12 bases between them. CDR3 in DNA: TGTGCCACGTCAGGGTTGGGCAATCAGCCCCAGCATTTT. Amino acid sequence: CATSGLGNQPQHF.

V gene TRBV20-1 combines with J gene TRBJ2-4; a weak D match, TRBD1 (7 bases). The CDR3 contains 16 residues. CDR1 DFQATT and CDR2 SNEGSKA come from the germline V gene (reference sequence). Trimming left V 0 bases short and J 0 bases short, with 12 bases between. The CDR3 DNA is TGCAGTGCTAGAGACAGGGGGGACCTAGCCAAAAACATTCAGTACTTC. Protein: CSARDRGDLAKNIQYF.

In its sample, this clonotype was seen many times. The rearrangement links TRBV5-1 to TRBJ2-2; D remains unclear. V was pared by 2 bases and J by 0 bases, with 8 bases between. The germline gives CDR1 SGHRS, CDR2 YFSETQ. The CDR3 sequence is 15 residues long. The CDR3 sequence: CASSFSGSNTGELFF. The CDR3 coding sequence is TGCGCCAGCAGCTTTTCCGGATCGAACACCGGGGAGCTGTTTTTT.

Only one count was recorded for this clonotype. The chain combines TRBV6-1 with TRBJ1-4; 9 nucleotides match TRBD1. This CDR3 region has 15 residues. V dropped 4 bases and J dropped 6; count of bases not matched to a gene: 6. Germline values: CDR1 MNHNS, CDR2 SASEGT. The DNA of the CDR3 is TGTGCCAGCAGTGCCTCCGGGACAGGGTATGAAAAACTGTTTTTT. Translating it yields CASSASGTGYEKLFF.